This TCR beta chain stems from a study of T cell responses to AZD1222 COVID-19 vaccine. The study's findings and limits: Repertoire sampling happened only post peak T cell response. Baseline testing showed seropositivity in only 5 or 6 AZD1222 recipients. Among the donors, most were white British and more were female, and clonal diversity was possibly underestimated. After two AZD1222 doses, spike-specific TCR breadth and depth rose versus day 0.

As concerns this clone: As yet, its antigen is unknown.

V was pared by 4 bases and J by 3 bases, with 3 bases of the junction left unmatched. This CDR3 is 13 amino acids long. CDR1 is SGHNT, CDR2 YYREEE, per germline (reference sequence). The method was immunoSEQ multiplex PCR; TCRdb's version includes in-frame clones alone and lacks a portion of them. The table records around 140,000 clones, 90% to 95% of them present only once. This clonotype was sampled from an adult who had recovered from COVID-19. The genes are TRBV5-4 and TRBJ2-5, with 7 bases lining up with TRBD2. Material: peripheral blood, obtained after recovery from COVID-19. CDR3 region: CASSPRGEETQYF. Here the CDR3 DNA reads TGTGCCAGCAGCCCCCGGGGGGAAGAGACCCAGTACTTC.